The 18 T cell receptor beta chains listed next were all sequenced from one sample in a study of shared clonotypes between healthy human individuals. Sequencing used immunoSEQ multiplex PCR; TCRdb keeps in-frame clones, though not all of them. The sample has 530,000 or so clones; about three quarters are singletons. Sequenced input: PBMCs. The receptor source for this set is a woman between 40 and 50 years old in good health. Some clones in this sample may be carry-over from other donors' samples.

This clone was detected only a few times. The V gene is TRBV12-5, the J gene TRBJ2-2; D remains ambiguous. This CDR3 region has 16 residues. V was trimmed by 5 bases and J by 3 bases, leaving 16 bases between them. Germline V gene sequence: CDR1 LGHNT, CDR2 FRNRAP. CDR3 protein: CASGISSGSDTGELFF. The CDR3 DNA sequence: TGTGCTAGTGGTATCTCGTCCGGGTCGGACACCGGGGAGCTGTTTTTT.

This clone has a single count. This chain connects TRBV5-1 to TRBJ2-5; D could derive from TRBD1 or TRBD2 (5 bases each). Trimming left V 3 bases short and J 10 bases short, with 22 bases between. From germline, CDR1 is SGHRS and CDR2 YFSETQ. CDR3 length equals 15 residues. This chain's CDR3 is CASSSGAPTGEVQYF. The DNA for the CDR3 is TGCGCCAGCAGCTCCGGGGCGCCCACAGGAGAGGTCCAGTACTTC.

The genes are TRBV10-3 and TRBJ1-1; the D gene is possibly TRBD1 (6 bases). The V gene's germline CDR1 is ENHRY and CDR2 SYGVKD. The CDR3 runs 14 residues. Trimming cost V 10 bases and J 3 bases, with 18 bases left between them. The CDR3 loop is CATRGGAEDTEAFF. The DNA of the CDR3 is TGTGCCACCCGTGGGGGGGCGGAGGACACTGAAGCTTTCTTT.

CDR3 residues: CASSCYRKTYGYTF. The CDR3 DNA reads TGTGCCAGCAGTTGCTACAGAAAGACCTATGGCTACACCTTC. This chain links TRBV21-1 with TRBJ1-2; TRBD1, the table's D call, was not compared with the DNA. TRBV21-1 is listed as a pseudogene. CDR3 length: 14 residues.

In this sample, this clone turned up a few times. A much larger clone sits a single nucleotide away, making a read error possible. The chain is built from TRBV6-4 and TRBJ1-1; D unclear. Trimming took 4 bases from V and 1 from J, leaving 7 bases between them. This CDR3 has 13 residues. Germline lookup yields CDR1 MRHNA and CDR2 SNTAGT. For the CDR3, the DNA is TGTGCCAGCAGTGCCGGGGAGAACACTGAAGCTTTCTTT. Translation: CASSAGENTEAFF.

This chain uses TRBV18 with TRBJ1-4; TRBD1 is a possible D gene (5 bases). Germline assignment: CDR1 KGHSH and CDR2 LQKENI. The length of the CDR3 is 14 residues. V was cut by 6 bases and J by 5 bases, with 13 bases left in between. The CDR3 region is CASSPRAGNEKLFF. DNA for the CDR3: TGTGCCAGCTCTCCCAGGGCCGGGAATGAAAAACTGTTTTTT.

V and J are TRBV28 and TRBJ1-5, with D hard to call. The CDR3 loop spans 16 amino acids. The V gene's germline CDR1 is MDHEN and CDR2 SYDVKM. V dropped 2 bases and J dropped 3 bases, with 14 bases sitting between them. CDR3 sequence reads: CASSLPHLGSNQPQHF. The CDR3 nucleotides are TGTGCCAGCAGTTTACCACACCTTGGATCCAATCAGCCCCAGCATTTT.

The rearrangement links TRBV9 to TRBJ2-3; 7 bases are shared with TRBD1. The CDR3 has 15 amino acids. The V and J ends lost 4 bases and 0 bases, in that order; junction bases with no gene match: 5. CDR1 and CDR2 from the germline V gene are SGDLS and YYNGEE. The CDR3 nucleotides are TGTGCCAGCAGCCTAGTAGGGGGCAGCACAGATACGCAGTATTTT. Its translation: CASSLVGGSTDTQYF.

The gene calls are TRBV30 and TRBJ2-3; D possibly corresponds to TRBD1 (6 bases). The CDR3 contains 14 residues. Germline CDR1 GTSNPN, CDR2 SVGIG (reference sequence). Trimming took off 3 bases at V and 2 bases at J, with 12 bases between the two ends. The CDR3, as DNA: TGTGCCTGGAGCCGGACAGATTACACAGATACGCAGTATTTT. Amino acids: CAWSRTDYTDTQYF.

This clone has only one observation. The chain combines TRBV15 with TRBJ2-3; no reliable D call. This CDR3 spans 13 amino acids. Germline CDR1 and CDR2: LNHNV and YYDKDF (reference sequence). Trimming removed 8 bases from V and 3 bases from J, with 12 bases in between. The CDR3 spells CATRVAGTDTQYF. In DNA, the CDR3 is TGTGCCACCCGAGTCGCAGGAACAGATACGCAGTATTTT.

The CDR3 region has the DNA TGTGCCACACCGAGGGGCTCTGGGGCCAACGTCCTGACTTTC. It is translated as CATPRGSGANVLTF. The gene calls are TRBV30 and TRBJ2-6; D is perhaps TRBD1 or TRBD2 (5 bases each). Trimming pared 8 bases from V and 0 bases from J, leaving 11 bases between. The CDR3 covers 14 residues. Germline CDR1 reads GTSNPN; CDR2 reads SVGIG (reference sequence). The full variable domain, with the rest looked up from reference TRBV30 and TRBJ2-6, is SQTIHQWPATLVQPVGSPLSLECTVEGTSNPNLYWYRQAAGRGLQLLFYSVGIGQISSEVPQNLSASRPQDRQFILSSKKLLLSDSGFYLCATPRGSGANVLTFGAGSRLTVL.

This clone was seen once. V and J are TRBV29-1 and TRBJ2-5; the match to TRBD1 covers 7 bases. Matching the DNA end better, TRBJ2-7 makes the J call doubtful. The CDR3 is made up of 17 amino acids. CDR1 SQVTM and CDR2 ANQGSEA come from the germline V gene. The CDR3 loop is CSVISRRPTGSAYEQYF. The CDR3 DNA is TGCAGCGTTATCTCCCGCCGCCCGACAGGGTCCGCCTACGAGCAGTACTTC.

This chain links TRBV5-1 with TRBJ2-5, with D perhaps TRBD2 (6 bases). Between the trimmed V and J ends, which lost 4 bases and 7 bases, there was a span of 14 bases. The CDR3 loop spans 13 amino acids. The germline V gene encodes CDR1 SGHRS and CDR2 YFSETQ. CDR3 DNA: TGCGCCAGCAGCCCGGAGGGGTTCGCGACCCAGTACTTC. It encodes CASSPEGFATQYF.

The CDR3 nucleotides read TGTGCCAGCAGCCCCGGACAGCGCCTCATGAACACTGAAGCTTTCTTT. This translates into CASSPGQRLMNTEAFF. V and J are TRBV13 and TRBJ1-1, with D perhaps TRBD1 (6 bases). V was shortened by 5 bases and J by 0 bases, with 16 bases between the two germline ends. The CDR3 is 16 residues long. The germline V gene has CDR1 PRHDT and CDR2 FYEKMQ (reference sequence).

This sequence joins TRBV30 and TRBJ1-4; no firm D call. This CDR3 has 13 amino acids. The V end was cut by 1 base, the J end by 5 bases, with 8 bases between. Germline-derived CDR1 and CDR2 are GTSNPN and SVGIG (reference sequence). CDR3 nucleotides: TGTGCCTGGAGTGGAGGTATCAATGAAAAACTGTTTTTT. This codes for CAWSGGINEKLFF. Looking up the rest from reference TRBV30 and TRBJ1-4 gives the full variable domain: SQTIHQWPATLVQPVGSPLSLECTVEGTSNPNLYWYRQAAGRGLQLLFYSVGIGQISSEVPQNLSASRPQDRQFILSSKKLLLSDSGFYLCAWSGGINEKLFFGSGTQLSVL.

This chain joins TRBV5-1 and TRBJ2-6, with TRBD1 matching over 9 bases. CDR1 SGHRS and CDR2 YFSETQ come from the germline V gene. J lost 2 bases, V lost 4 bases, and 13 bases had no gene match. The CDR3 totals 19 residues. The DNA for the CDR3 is TGCGCCAGCAGCGGGACAGGGCGAGGCAGCTCCCCTGGGGCCAACGTCCTGACTTTC. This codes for CASSGTGRGSSPGANVLTF.

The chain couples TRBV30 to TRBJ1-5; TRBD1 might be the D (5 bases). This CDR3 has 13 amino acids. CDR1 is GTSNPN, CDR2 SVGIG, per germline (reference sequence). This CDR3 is CAAGQGGNQPQHF. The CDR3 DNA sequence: TGTGCTGCCGGCCAGGGAGGCAATCAGCCCCAGCATTTT.

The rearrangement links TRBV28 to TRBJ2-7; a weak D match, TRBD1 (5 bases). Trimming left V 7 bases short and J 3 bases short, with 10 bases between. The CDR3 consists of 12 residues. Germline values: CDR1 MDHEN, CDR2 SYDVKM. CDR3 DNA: TGTGCCAGCAATGACAGAATCTACGAGCAGTACTTC. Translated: CASNDRIYEQYF.